Each of the 19 T cell receptor beta chains below was sequenced from the same sample in a study of neurological immune-mediated disorders. TCRdb ran MiXCR on the 5' RACE reads and lists one entry per CDR3 protein. Counted here are roughly 4,000 distinct CDR3 sequences, 32% occurring once; the ten biggest clones make up approximately 43%. The sequencing input was CD8+ T cells from blood. These receptors all stem from a man aged 45-60 years with HTLV-1-associated myelopathy (HAM/TSP).

Points on this clonotype: Given a much more abundant clone one base away, this may be a read error. The CDR3 coding sequence is TGTGCCAGCAGCCTCGGGTCGGGTCAGCCCCAGCATTTT. Protein sequence: CASSLGSGQPQHF. The rearrangement joins TRBV7-7 to TRBJ1-5; D gene uncertain. The V end was cut by 5 bases, the J end by 6 bases, with 11 bases between. Looked up from germline, CDR1 is SSHAT and CDR2 is FNYEAQ (reference sequence). This CDR3 comprises 13 residues. Filled out from reference TRBV7-7 and TRBJ1-5, the complete variable domain reads GAGVSQSPRYKVTKRGQDVTLRCDPISSHATLYWYQQALGQGPEFLTYFNYEAQPDKSGLPSDRFSAERPEGSISTLTIQRTEQRDSAMYRCASSLGSGQPQHFGDGTRLSIL.

This clonotype has ten or more counts. The chain employs TRBV9 and TRBJ1-5, with a weak D call TRBD1 (5 bases). Trimming stripped 0 bases from V and 5 bases from J, with 9 bases between. The CDR3 has 14 amino acids. Germline CDR1 is SGDLS and CDR2 is YYNGEE. The CDR3 is CASSVGEGHQPQHF. In nucleotides, the CDR3 is TGTGCCAGCAGCGTAGGTGAGGGGCATCAGCCCCAGCATTTT.

V usage is TRBV6-5 and J usage is TRBJ2-5; TRBD1 matches at 7 bases. Trimming took 7 bases from V and 5 from J; bases not matched to a gene: 1. CDR1 and CDR2 from the germline V gene are MNHEY and SVGAGI. This CDR3 has 11 amino acids. The CDR3 region is CASNRGETQYF. The CDR3 coding sequence is TGTGCCAGCAACAGGGGCGAGACCCAGTACTTC.

This clonotype is judged large. This chain connects TRBV7-9 to TRBJ2-7; 7 nucleotides align to TRBD1. J was trimmed by 6 bases and V by 7 bases; bases with no gene match: 9. The CDR3 is made up of 13 amino acids. From germline, CDR1 is SEHNR and CDR2 FQNEAQ (reference sequence). In DNA form, the CDR3 reads TGTGCCAGCATCCAAGACAGGGCCCTCGAGCAGTACTTC. It is translated as CASIQDRALEQYF. Combining the CDR3 with reference TRBV7-9 and TRBJ2-7 gives the whole variable domain DTGVSQNPRHKITKRGQNVTFRCDPISEHNRLYWYRQTLGQGPEFLTYFQNEAQLEKSRLLSDRFSAERPKGSFSTLEIQRTEQGDSAMYLCASIQDRALEQYFGPGTRLTVT.

This chain links TRBV2 with TRBJ1-1; no clear D gene. Trimming shortened V by 7 bases and J by 5 bases, and 14 bases separated the two germline ends. The CDR3 extends over 13 amino acids. CDR1 and CDR2 (germline): SNHLY, FYNNEI. CDR3 DNA: TGTGCCAGCAAGGGAGGCGTTGGGACTGAAGCTTTCTTT. This encodes CASKGGVGTEAFF.

The table lists this clonotype with many counts. The genes are TRBV29-1 and TRBJ1-1; 10 nucleotides agree with TRBD1. Germline assignment: CDR1 SQVTM and CDR2 ANQGSEA. CDR3 length: 14 amino acids. Losses at the gene ends were 8 bases for V and 3 bases for J; bases not matched to a gene: 9. CDR3 loop: CSHLGQGSYTEAFF. The CDR3 bases are TGCAGCCATTTGGGACAGGGGAGTTACACTGAAGCTTTCTTT.

Judged by abundance, this clonotype is medium-sized. CDR3 loop: CASSQGPFDTGELFF. The CDR3 DNA reads TGTGCCAGCAGCCAAGGGCCTTTCGACACCGGGGAGCTGTTTTTT. The V and J genes are TRBV14 and TRBJ2-2; D remains unclear. CDR1 is SGHDN, CDR2 FVKESK, per germline. There are 15 residues in the CDR3. V was trimmed by 1 base and J by 3 bases, leaving 9 bases between them.

V and J are TRBV13 and TRBJ1-3, with no clear D. CDR3 length: 14 amino acids. The V gene's germline CDR1 is PRHDT and CDR2 FYEKMQ (reference sequence). Trimming stripped 0 bases from V and 0 bases from J, with 3 bases between. The CDR3 sequence: CASSLGDSGNTIYF. In DNA form, the CDR3 reads TGTGCCAGCAGCTTAGGAGACTCTGGAAACACCATATATTTT.

The chain couples TRBV29-1 to TRBJ2-7; possibly TRBD2 for D (6 bases). Trimming removed 6 bases from V and 5 bases from J, with 17 bases in between. Germline-derived CDR1 and CDR2 are SQVTM and ANQGSEA. The CDR3 runs to 13 residues. The CDR3 sequence: CSVDSGTGDEQYF. CDR3 in DNA: TGCAGCGTCGACTCCGGGACGGGGGACGAGCAGTACTTC.

In this sample, this clonotype is medium-sized (0.01 to 0.1%). The chain joins TRBV10-1 to TRBJ2-3, with D hard to call. Trimming took 2 bases from V and 4 from J, leaving 10 bases between them. The CDR3 is 14 residues long. Germline CDR1 and CDR2: WNHNN and SYGVQD (reference sequence). The CDR3 coding sequence is TGCGCCAGCAGTGAGCTAGAAACCGCAGATACGCAGTATTTT. Protein: CASSELETADTQYF.

This clonotype has ten or more counts. V usage is TRBV29-1 and J usage is TRBJ2-1; possibly TRBD2 for D (5 bases). There are 13 residues in the CDR3. Germline CDR1 and CDR2: SQVTM and ANQGSEA. Trimming left V 5 bases short and J 9 bases short, with 17 bases between. The CDR3 is CSVRGSDGGEQFF. The DNA for the CDR3 is TGCAGCGTTCGAGGGTCGGATGGCGGTGAGCAGTTCTTC.

This chain joins TRBV5-4 and TRBJ2-2, with 7 bases fitting TRBD2. With V trimmed by 5 bases and J by 5 bases, 12 bases remained unmatched. The CDR3 is made up of 16 amino acids. Germline loops: CDR1 SGHNT, CDR2 YYREEE (reference sequence). The CDR3 nucleotides read TGTGCCAGCAGACAATCGGTGGGAGGGCCGACCGGGGAGCTGTTTTTT. It translates to CASRQSVGGPTGELFF.

This clonotype was seen at least ten times. The chain has TRBV29-1 and TRBJ2-2; possibly TRBD1 for D (6 bases). CDR3 length: 14 residues. The V gene lost 4 bases and the J gene lost 0 bases, with 9 bases spanning the gap. Germline V gives CDR1 SQVTM, CDR2 ANQGSEA. The CDR3 DNA sequence: TGCAGCGTTGCGGACAGCCCGAACACCGGGGAGCTGTTTTTT. This sequence encodes CSVADSPNTGELFF.

The chain uses TRBV5-1 and TRBJ2-3; perhaps TRBD2 as D (7 bases). This CDR3 comprises 16 residues. Germline assignment: CDR1 SGHRS and CDR2 YFSETQ. Trimming removed 2 bases from V and 3 bases from J, with 16 bases in between. CDR3 protein: CASSLGPRGGTDTQYF. CDR3 DNA: TGCGCCAGCAGCTTAGGCCCCAGGGGAGGGACAGATACGCAGTATTTT.

This clonotype was counted ten times or more. The genes are TRBV5-1 and TRBJ2-4, with D unclear. The V gene's germline CDR1 is SGHRS and CDR2 YFSETQ. This CDR3 has 13 amino acids. Trimming left V 4 bases short and J 5 bases short, with 10 bases between. The CDR3 region is CASSPPDENIQYF. Written as DNA, the CDR3 is TGCGCCAGCAGCCCCCCCGATGAAAACATTCAGTACTTC.

The chain couples TRBV4-2 to TRBJ2-3; weak D call: TRBD2 (6 bases). The CDR3 covers 17 residues. The V end was cut by 0 bases, the J end by 6 bases, with 19 bases between. CDR1 and CDR2 (germline): LGHNA, YNFKEQ. CDR3 region: CASSQEPRIGGADTQYF. The CDR3 DNA follows: TGTGCCAGCAGCCAAGAACCCCGGATTGGCGGGGCGGATACGCAGTATTTT.

In this sample, this clonotype turned up many times. The rearrangement links TRBV6-2 or TRBV6-3 to TRBJ2-3; D call uncertain. V was clipped by 6 bases and J by 0 bases, with 10 bases between them. The CDR3 totals 14 residues. CDR1 MNHEY and CDR2 SVGEGT come from the germline V gene. In DNA form, the CDR3 reads TGTGCCAGCAGCAATCAAGAAAGCACAGATACGCAGTATTTT. As protein: CASSNQESTDTQYF.

This clonotype was seen at least ten times. The V call is TRBV7-9, the J call TRBJ2-1; D is unclear. CDR3 length equals 16 residues. Looked up from germline, CDR1 is SEHNR and CDR2 is FQNEAQ (reference sequence). The germline V and J ends were trimmed by 8 bases and 5 bases, with 22 bases remaining between them. The CDR3 reads CASDSRLVSPNNEQFF. CDR3 nucleotides: TGTGCCAGCGACTCTAGGCTAGTCTCACCAAACAATGAGCAGTTCTTC.

This clonotype showed up just a few times. V gene TRBV18 combines with J gene TRBJ1-1, with D possibly being TRBD1 (6 bases). The ends were cut back, 2 bases at V and 1 base at J, with 8 bases in the middle. The CDR3 sequence is 14 residues long. Per the germline V gene, CDR1 is KGHSH and CDR2 is LQKENI. The CDR3 DNA follows: TGTGCCAGCTCACCAGACAGGAAGAACACTGAAGCTTTCTTT. Translated, it gives CASSPDRKNTEAFF.